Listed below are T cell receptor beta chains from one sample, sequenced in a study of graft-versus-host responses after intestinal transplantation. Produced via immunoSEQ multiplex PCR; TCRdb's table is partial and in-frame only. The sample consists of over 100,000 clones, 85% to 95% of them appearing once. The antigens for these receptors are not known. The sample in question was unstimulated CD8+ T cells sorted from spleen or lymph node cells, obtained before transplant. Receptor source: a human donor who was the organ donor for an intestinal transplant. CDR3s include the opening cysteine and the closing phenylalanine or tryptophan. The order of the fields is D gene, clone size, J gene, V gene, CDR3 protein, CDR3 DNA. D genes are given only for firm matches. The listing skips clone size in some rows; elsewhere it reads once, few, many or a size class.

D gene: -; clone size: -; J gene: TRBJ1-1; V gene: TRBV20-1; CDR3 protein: CSAGGTEAFF; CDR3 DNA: TGCAGTGCGGGGGGGACTGAAGCTTTCTTT
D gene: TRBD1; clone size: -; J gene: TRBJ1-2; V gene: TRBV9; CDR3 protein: CASSEAGGPNYGYTF; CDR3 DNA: TGTGCCAGCAGCGAGGCAGGGGGGCCTAACTATGGCTACACCTTC
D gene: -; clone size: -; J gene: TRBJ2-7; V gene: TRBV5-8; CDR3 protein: CASSPLSAQHSGEQYF; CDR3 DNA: TGTGCCAGCAGCCCCCTCTCCGCTCAACACTCGGGCGAGCAGTACTTC
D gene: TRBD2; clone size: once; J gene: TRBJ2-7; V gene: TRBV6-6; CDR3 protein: CASRQSSGSSYEQYF; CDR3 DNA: TGTGCCAGCAGACAATCTAGCGGTAGCTCCTACGAGCAGTACTTC
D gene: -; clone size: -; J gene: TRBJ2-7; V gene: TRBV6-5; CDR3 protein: CASSLGLEQYF; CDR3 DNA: TGTGCCAGCAGCTTGGGGCTAGAGCAGTACTTC
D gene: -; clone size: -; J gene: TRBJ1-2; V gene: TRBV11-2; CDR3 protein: CASSLDLFGYGANCGYTF; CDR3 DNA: TGTGCCAGCAGCTTAGATCTGTTTGGATATGGGGCTAACTGTGGCTACACCTTC
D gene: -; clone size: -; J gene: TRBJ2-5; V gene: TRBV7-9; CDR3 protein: CASRRNRWGFWETQYF; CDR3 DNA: TGTGCCAGCAGACGAAATCGATGGGGTTTTTGGGAGACCCAGTACTTC
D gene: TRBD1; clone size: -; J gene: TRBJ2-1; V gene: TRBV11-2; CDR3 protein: CASSSLRQGGDNEQFF; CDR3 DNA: TGTGCCAGCAGCTCACTTCGACAGGGGGGGGACAATGAGCAGTTCTTC
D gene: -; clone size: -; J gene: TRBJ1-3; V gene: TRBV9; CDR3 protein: CASSASSGGAGNTIYF; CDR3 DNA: TGTGCCAGCAGCGCCTCCTCCGGGGGCGCTGGAAACACCATATATTTT
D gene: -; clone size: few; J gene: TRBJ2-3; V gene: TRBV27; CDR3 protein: CASSPALGVAGTDTQYF; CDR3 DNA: TGTGCCAGCAGCCCTGCGCTGGGAGTAGCGGGCACAGATACGCAGTATTTT
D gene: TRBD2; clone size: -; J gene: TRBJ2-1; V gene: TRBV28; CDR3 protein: CASSFGGLAGSVRNEQFF; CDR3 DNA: TGTGCCAGCAGTTTTGGGGGACTAGCGGGCTCCGTTCGCAATGAGCAGTTCTTC
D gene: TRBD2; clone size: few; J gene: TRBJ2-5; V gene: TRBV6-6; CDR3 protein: CASSPLAGGRETQYF; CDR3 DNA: TGTGCCAGCAGCCCACTAGCGGGAGGGCGAGAGACCCAGTACTTC
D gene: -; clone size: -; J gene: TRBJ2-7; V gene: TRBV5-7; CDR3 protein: CASSLGGEQYF; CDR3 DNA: TGTGCCAGCAGCTTGGGGGGCGAGCAGTACTTC
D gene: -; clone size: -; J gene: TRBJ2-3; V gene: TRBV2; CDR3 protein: CASSEPFSTDTQYF; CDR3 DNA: TGTGCCAGCAGTGAACCGTTCAGCACAGATACGCAGTATTTT
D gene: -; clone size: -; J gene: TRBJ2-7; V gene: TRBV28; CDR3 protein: CASSLELWTPYEQYF; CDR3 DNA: TGTGCCAGCAGTTTAGAACTATGGACTCCCTACGAGCAGTACTTC
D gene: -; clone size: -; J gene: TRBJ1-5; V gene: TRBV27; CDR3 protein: CASSLRGSQPQHF; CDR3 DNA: TGTGCCAGCAGTTTGAGGGGAAGTCAGCCCCAGCATTTT
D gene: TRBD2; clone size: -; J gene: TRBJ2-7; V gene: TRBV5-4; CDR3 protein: CASSSGTSPYEQYF; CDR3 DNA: TGTGCCAGCAGTTCCGGGACTAGCCCCTACGAGCAGTACTTC
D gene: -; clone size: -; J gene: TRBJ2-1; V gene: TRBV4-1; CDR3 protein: CASSQREYNEQFF; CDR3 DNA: TGCGCCAGCAGCCAGCGGGAATACAATGAGCAGTTCTTC
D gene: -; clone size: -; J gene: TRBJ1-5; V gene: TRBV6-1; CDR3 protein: CASSGQQVDSNQPQHF; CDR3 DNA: TGTGCCAGCAGTGGACAACAGGTGGATAGCAATCAGCCCCAGCATTTT
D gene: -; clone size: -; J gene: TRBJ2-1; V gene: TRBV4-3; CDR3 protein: CASSQELAGSYNEQFF; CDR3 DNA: TGCGCCAGCAGCCAAGAACTTGCGGGATCCTACAATGAGCAGTTCTTC
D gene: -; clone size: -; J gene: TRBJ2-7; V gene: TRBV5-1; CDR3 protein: CASSLGQGFNEQYF; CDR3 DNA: TGCGCCAGCAGCTTGGGTCAGGGGTTCAACGAGCAGTACTTC
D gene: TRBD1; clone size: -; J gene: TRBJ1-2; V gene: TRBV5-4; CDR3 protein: CASSPGQGDYGYTF; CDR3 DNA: TGTGCCAGCAGCCCTGGACAGGGAGACTATGGCTACACCTTC
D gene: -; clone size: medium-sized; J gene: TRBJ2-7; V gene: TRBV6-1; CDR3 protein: CASSEAFGSSYEQYF; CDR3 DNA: TGTGCCAGCAGTGAAGCCTTCGGGAGCTCCTACGAGCAGTACTTC
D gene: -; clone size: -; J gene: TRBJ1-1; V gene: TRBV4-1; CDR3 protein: CASSQEPVKGTEAFF; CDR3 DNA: TGCGCCAGCAGCCAAGAACCAGTAAAGGGCACTGAAGCTTTCTTT
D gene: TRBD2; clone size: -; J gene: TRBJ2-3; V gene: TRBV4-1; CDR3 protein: CASNKGASGRPFGDTQYF; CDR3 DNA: TGCGCCAGCAACAAAGGGGCTAGCGGGCGACCATTCGGGGATACGCAGTATTTT
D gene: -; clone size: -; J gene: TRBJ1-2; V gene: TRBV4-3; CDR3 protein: CASSQETGGNYGYTF; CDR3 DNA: TGCGCCAGCAGCCAGGAGACCGGTGGTAACTATGGCTACACCTTC
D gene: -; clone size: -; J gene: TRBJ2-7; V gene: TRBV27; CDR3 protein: CASSSPYEQYF; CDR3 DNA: TGTGCCAGCAGTTCCCCCTACGAGCAGTACTTC
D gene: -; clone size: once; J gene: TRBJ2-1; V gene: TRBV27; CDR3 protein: CASSVRDSGNEQFF; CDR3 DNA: TGTGCCAGCAGTGTCCGGGACTCCGGGAATGAGCAGTTCTTC
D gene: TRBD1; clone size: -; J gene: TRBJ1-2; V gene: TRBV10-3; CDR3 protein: CAISLDRGYGYTF; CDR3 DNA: TGTGCCATCAGTCTCGACAGGGGCTATGGCTACACCTTC
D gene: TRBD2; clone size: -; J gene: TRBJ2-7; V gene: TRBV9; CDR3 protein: CASSAAASGENYEQYF; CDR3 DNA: TGTGCCAGCAGCGCGGCGGCTAGCGGTGAGAACTACGAGCAGTACTTC
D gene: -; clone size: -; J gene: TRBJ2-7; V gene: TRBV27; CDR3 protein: CASSSNPGGEQYF; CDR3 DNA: TGTGCCAGCAGTTCGAACCCCGGGGGCGAGCAGTACTTC
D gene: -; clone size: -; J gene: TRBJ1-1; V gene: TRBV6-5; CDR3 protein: CASSFLTGLLNTEAFF; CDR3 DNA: TGTGCCAGCAGTTTCCTAACAGGGCTTCTGAACACTGAAGCTTTCTTT
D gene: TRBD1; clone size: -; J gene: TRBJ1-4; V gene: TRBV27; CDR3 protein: CASREQGMGEKLFF; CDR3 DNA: TGTGCCAGCAGGGAACAGGGGATGGGAGAAAAACTGTTTTTT
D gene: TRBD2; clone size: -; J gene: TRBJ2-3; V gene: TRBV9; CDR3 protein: CASSADSGRVNTDTQYF; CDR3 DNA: TGTGCCAGCAGCGCAGATAGCGGGAGGGTGAACACAGATACGCAGTATTTT
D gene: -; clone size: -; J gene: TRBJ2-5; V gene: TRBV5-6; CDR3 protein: CASSLVLQQTQYF; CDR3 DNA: TGTGCCAGCAGCTTGGTTCTCCAACAGACCCAGTACTTC
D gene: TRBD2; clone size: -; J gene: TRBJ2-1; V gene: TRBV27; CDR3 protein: CASSLLSGPGGEQFF; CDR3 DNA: TGTGCCAGCAGTTTACTCAGTGGACCGGGGGGTGAGCAGTTCTTC
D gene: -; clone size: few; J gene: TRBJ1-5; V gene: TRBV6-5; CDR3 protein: CASSYRGNQPQHF; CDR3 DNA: TGTGCCAGCAGTTACAGGGGCAATCAGCCCCAGCATTTT
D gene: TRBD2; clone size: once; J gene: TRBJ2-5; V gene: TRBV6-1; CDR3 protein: CASSEARTSGRAGSDF; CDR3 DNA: TGTGCCAGCAGTGAAGCACGAACTAGCGGGAGGGCCGGGTCGGACTTC
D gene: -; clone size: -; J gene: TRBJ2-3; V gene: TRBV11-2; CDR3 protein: CASSLWGDDTQYF; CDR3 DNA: TGTGCCAGCAGCTTATGGGGGGATGATACGCAGTATTTT
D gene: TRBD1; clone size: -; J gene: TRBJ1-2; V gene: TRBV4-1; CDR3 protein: CASSQDLTGGGYTF; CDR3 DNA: TGCGCCAGCAGCCAAGATCTAACAGGGGGAGGCTACACCTTC
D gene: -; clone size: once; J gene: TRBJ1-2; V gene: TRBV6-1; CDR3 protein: CASSHRSRLYGYTF; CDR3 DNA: TGTGCCAGCTCCCATAGGAGCCGGCTATATGGCTACACCTTC
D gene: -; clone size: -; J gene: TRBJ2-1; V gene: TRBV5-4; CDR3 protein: CASSATGTRKDYNEQFF; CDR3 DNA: TGTGCCAGCAGCGCAACCGGGACAAGGAAAGATTACAATGAGCAGTTCTTC
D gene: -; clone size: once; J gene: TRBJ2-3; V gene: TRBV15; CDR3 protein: CATSRGALTDTQYF; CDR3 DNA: TGTGCCACCAGCAGAGGGGCCCTCACAGATACGCAGTATTTT
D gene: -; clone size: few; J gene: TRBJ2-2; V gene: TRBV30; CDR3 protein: CAWTRTYTGELFF; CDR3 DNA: TGTGCCTGGACTAGAACTTACACCGGGGAGCTGTTTTTT
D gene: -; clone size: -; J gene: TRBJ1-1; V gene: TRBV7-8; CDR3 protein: CASSLVLNTEAFF; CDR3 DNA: TGTGCCAGCAGCTTAGTACTGAACACTGAAGCTTTCTTT
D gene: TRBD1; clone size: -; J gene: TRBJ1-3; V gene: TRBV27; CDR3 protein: CASSPSGQGEDTIYF; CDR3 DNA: TGTGCCAGCAGTCCATCCGGACAGGGAGAAGACACCATATATTTT
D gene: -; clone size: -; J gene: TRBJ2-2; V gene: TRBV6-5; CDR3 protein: CASRGGGRNTGELFF; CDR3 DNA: TGTGCCTCTCGGGGAGGGGGCCGGAACACCGGGGAGCTGTTTTTT
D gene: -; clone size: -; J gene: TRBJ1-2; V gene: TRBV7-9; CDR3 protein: CASNRVAGRYGYTF; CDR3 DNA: TGTGCCAGCAACAGAGTGGCAGGGAGATATGGCTACACCTTC